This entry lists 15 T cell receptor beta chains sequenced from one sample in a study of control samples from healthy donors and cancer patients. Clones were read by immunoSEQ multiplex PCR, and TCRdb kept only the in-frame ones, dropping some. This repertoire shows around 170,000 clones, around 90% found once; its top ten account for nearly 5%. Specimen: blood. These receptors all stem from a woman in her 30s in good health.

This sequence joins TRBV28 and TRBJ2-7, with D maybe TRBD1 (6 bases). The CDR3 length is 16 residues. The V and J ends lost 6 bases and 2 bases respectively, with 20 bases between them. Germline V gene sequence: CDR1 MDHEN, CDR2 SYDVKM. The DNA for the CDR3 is TGTGCCAGCAGCCTTACTCCGACTGCAGGGGCCTACGAGCAGTACTTC. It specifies CASSLTPTAGAYEQYF.

The CDR3 DNA reads as TGTGCCAGCAGTGATAGCGGGGGGCGGACAGATACGCAGTATTTT. This sequence encodes CASSDSGGRTDTQYF. This chain uses TRBV6-1 with TRBJ2-3, with 10 bases aligning to TRBD2. CDR1 MNHNS and CDR2 SASEGT come from the germline V gene. Unmatched junction bases numbered 3, after V lost 3 bases and J lost 3 bases. The CDR3 totals 15 residues.

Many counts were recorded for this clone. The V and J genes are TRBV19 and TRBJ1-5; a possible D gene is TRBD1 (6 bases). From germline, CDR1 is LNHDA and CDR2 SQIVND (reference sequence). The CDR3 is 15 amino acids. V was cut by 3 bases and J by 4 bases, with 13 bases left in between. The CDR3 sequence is CASSIGWQGNQPQHF. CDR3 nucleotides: TGTGCCAGTAGTATCGGGTGGCAGGGGAATCAGCCCCAGCATTTT.

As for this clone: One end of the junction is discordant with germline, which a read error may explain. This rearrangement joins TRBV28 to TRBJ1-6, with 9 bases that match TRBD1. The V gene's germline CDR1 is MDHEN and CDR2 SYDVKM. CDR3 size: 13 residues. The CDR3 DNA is TGTGCCAGCAGTATGAGGTTGGGGGACAGGGAGCCCTTT. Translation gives CASSMRLGDREPF. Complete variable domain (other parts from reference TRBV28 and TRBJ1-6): DVKVTQSSRYLVKRTGEKVFLECVQDMDHENMFWYRQDPGLGLRLIYFSYDVKMKEKGDIPEGYSVSREKKERFSLILESASTNQTSMYLCASSMRLGDREPFGNGTRLTVT.

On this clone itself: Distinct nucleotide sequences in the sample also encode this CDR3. This chain's CDR3 is CASSKLETQYF. The CDR3 nucleotides read TGTGCCAGCAGTAAATTGGAGACCCAGTACTTC. The rearrangement joins TRBV2 to TRBJ2-5; the D is unclear. Trimming shortened V by 5 bases and J by 5 bases, and 6 bases separated the two germline ends. The CDR3 has 11 residues. Germline V lookup: CDR1 SNHLY, CDR2 FYNNEI.

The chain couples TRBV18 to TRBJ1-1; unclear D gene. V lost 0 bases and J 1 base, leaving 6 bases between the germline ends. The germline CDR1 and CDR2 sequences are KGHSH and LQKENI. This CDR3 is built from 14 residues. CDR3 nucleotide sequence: TGTGCCAGCTCACCACCTGTACAGAACACTGAAGCTTTCTTT. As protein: CASSPPVQNTEAFF.

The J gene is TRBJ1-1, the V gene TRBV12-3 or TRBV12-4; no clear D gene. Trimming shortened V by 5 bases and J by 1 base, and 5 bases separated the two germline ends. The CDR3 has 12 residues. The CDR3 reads CASSGWNTEAFF. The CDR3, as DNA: TGTGCCAGCAGTGGCTGGAACACTGAAGCTTTCTTT.

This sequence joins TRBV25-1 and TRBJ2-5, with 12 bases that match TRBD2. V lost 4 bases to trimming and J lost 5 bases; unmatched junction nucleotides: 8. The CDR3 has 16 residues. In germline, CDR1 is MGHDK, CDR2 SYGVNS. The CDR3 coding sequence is TGTGCCAGCAGTGCGGGAACTAGCGGGGGGCCCGAGACCCAGTACTTC. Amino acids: CASSAGTSGGPETQYF.

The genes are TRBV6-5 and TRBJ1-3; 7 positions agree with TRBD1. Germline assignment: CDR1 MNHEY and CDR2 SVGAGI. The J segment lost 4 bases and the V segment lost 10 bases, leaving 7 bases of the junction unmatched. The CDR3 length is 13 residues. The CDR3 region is CATQGQRGNTIYF. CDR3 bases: TGTGCCACCCAGGGACAGAGGGGAAACACCATATATTTT.

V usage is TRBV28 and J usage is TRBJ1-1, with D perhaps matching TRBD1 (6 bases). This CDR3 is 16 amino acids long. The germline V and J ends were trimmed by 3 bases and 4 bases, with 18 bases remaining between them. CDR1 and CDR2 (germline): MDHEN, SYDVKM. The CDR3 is CASSFRLGGGGTEAFF. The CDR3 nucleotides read TGTGCCAGCAGTTTTAGGCTTGGGGGCGGAGGCACTGAAGCTTTCTTT.

The CDR3 protein is CASSFRVLDEKLFF. The CDR3 bases are TGTGCCAGCAGCTTCAGGGTGCTCGATGAAAAACTGTTTTTT. This sequence joins TRBV5-5 and TRBJ1-4, with TRBD1 as a possible D gene (5 bases). CDR3 length: 14 amino acids. The V end was cut by 2 bases, the J end by 6 bases, with 11 bases between. Germline CDR1 reads SGHKS; CDR2 reads YYEKEE (reference sequence). Full variable domain (missing parts from reference TRBV5-5 and TRBJ1-4): DAGVTQSPTHLIKTRGQQVTLRCSPISGHKSVSWYQQVLGQGPQFIFQYYEKEERGRGNFPDRFSARQFPNYSSELNVNALLLGDSALYLCASSFRVLDEKLFFGSGTQLSVL.

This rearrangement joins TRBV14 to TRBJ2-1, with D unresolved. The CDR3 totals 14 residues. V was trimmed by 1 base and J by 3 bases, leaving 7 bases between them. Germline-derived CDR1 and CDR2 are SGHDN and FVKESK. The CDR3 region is CASSQVRSYNEQFF. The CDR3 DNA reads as TGTGCCAGCAGCCAAGTCCGGAGCTACAATGAGCAGTTCTTC.

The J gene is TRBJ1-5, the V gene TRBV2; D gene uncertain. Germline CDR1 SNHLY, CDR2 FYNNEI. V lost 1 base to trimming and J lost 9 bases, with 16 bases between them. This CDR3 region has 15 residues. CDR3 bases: TGTGCCAGCAGTGAAGTCGCTGGGGATAAGGGGCCCCAGCATTTT. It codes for CASSEVAGDKGPQHF. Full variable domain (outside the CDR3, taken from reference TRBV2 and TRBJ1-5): EPEVTQTPSHQVTQMGQEVILRCVPISNHLYFYWYRQILGQKVEFLVSFYNNEISEKSEIFDDQFSVERPDGSNFTLKIRSTKLEDSAMYFCASSEVAGDKGPQHFGDGTRLSIL.

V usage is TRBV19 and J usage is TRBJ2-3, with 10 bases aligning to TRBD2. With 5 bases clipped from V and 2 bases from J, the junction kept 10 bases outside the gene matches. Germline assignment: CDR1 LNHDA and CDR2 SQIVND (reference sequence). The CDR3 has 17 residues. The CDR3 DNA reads TGTGCCAGTAGTGTGAGCGGGGGGGCCGGGCCCACAGATACGCAGTATTTT. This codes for CASSVSGGAGPTDTQYF. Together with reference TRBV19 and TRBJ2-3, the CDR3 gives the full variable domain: DGGITQSPKYLFRKEGQNVTLSCEQNLNHDAMYWYRQDPGQGLRLIYYSQIVNDFQKGDIAEGYSVSREKKESFPLTVTSAQKNPTAFYLCASSVSGGAGPTDTQYFGPGTRLTVL.

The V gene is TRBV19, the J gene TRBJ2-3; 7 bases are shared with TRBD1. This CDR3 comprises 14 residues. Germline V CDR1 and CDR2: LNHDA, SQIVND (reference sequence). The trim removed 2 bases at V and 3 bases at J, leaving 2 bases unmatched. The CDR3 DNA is TGTGCCAGTAGTATAATCAGGGGGACAGATACGCAGTATTTT. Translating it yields CASSIIRGTDTQYF.